The text below deals with one TCR beta chain. No cognate antigen has been identified for it. There are no base qualities to consult, and no much larger clone falls within one base. The germline V gene gives CDR1 as SGHDN and CDR2 as FVKESK. V is clipped by 4 bases and J by 7 bases, and the sequence between their germline boundaries is 11 bases long. From its cysteine to its phenylalanine, the CDR3 spans 12 amino acids. The only DNA kept is the CDR3, 36 bases in frame from the first base. This sample stems from a study of naive CD8 T cells in extremely preterm neonates (dated by TCRdb to 2015 to 2018). Context from the whole study: Sorted naive CD8+ T cells from four age groups (extremely preterm neonates, term neonates, young children and adults) were used in the study to compare TCRbeta CDR3 repertoires. General conclusions and limits of the study: Significantly lower iChao1 richness than in all other age groups (p < 0.05) and an even clone distribution were observed in preterm neonates, indicating a less rich repertoire. A small sample size and variable productive template counts among preterm samples were noted by the authors as limitations. Prospective longitudinal studies of preterm and term neonates were called for by the authors so that T cell development could be tracked within individuals. A higher proportion of shared CDR3 nucleotide sequences was found in preterm neonates (approximately 2.5%) than in term neonates (0.4%), young children (approximately 0.03%) and adults (roughly 0.01%). Preterm CDR3s were shorter, with fewer N additions and less junctional trimming, and were closer to germline than those of older groups.

TCRbeta CDR3 regions were amplified from genomic DNA by a two-step, bias-controlled multiplex PCR. The multiplex PCR used primers specific for every TRBV and TRBJ gene segment. The immunoSEQ Assay was used to generate TCRbeta repertoire data. Processing in the source paper ran as follows. To merge closely related sequences, reads went through filtering and clustering using a relative-frequency ratio and a modified nearest-neighbor algorithm. The V, D and J gene assignments for CDR3 sequences were based on IMGT annotation. Template counts were corrected for PCR amplification bias and quantified by comparison with synthetic TCR CDR3 analog sequences. Only unique productive sequences, defined as in-frame CDR3 sequences lacking stop codons, were included in the analyses. The immunoSEQ Analyzer software was used to compute clonality, defined as 1 minus Pielou's evenness, and iChao1 richness. Statistical tests were run in JMP, with either Student's t-test or a non-parametric test chosen according to Shapiro-Wilk normality results. TCRdb took this table from immuneACCESS and kept in-frame rearrangements with V and J called. Such tables lack part of the clones; where checked against another copy, unresolved V genes explain under half of the gap, and the rest is unexplained. Clonal size and the V and J genes are those of that table, whereas D and trimming came from the DNA. The sample yields about 4,900 clones; almost 98% were counted once. The leading ten clones occupy approximately 0.49% of the sample.

The term cord blood was obtained from a few elective full-term cesarean deliveries at about 37-42 weeks of gestation that occurred without labor or rupture of membranes. Pregnancies with fetal demise, active maternal HSV infection or known maternal HIV infection were excluded from the study. A FACSAria III cell sorter was used to sort live, Annexin V-negative naive CD8+ T cells (CD3+CD8+CD45RA+CCR7+). Between roughly 18,000 and 100,000 naive CD8+ T cells were sorted per sample. Mixed venous-arterial cord blood was collected with preassembled standardized sampling kits. Cord blood was kept at room temperature and processed within 4 hours of collection. Mononuclear cells were isolated from diluted blood by Ficoll-Paque density gradient centrifugation. Before sorting, mononuclear cells were cryopreserved in approximately 10% DMSO plus 90% FBS and kept long term at -150 degrees C. Annexin V and antibodies against CD3, CD8, CCR7 and CD45RA were used to stain the thawed cells. Genomic DNA was extracted from snap-frozen sorted cell pellets with the DNeasy Blood and Tissue Kit.

This TCR was sampled from a newborn in good health. The chain couples TRBV14 to TRBJ2-7; the D segment could be TRBD2, given 5 matching bases. Source material: naive CD8+ T cells from cord blood. The sequenced DNA is TGTGCCAGCAGCCCACCACTAGGGGAGCAGTACTTC. It codes for CASSPPLGEQYF. With the rest looked up from the reference TRBV14 and TRBJ2-7 genes rather than sequenced, the full variable domain is EAGVTQFPSHSVIEKGQTVTLRCDPISGHDNLYWYRRVMGKEIKFLLHFVKESKQDESGMPNNRFLAERTGGTYSTLKVQPAELEDSGVYFCASSPPLGEQYFGPGTRLTVT.